The clone carrying this T cell receptor beta chain was detected many times. Its antigen remains unidentified. The source of the sample is a study of T cell repertoires in cytomegalovirus infection. For the study at large: Researchers turned to recently identified HLA-C-restricted CMV epitopes as well as well-studied HLA-B-restricted ones. Whole-study results and caveats: The ex vivo response was dominated by HLA-C-restricted CMV-specific TCR beta clonotypes.

The germline V gene has CDR1 SEHNR and CDR2 FQNEAQ (reference sequence). V was shortened by 5 bases and J by 5 bases, with 13 bases between the two germline ends. The CDR3 is 13 residues long. TCRdb reprocessed the reads via MiXCR and lists one record per CDR3 protein. The sample has about 470,000 distinct CDR3 sequences, 40% to 50% seen once. The source is a human donor in good health (CMV status not recorded). Some clones in this sample may be carry-over from other donors' samples. This specimen was cultured PBMCs, taken from culture after CMV antigen stimulation. The rearrangement links TRBV7-9 to TRBJ2-7; D uncertain. CDR3 bases: TGTGCCAGCAGCCCCCGTTTTGAGGACGAGCAGTACTTC. It translates to CASSPRFEDEQYF.